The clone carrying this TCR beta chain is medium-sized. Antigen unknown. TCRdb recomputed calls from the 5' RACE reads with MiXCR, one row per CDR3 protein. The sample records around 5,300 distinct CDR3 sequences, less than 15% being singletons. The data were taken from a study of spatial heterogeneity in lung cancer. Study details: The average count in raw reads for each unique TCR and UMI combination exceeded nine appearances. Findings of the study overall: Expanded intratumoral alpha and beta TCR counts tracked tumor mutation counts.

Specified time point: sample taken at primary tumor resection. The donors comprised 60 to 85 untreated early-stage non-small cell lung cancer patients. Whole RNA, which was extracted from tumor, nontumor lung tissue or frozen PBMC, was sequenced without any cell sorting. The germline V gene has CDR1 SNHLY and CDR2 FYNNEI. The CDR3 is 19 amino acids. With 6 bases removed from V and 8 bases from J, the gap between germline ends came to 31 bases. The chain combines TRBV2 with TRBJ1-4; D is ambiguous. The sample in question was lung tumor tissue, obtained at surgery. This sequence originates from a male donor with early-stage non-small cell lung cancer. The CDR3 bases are TGTGCCAGCAGCGAACTAACTACATACAGCGGCACAGCAAGGGAAAAACTGTTTTTT. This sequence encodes CASSELTTYSGTAREKLFF.